The source of this TCR beta chain is a study of T cell responses to AZD1222 COVID-19 vaccine. A single count supports this clone. CDR3 length: 13 amino acids. V shed 4 bases and J shed 3 bases, with 9 bases lying between them. Germline CDR1 reads ENHRY; CDR2 reads SYGVKD. The table came from immunoSEQ multiplex PCR; TCRdb's copy has only in-frame clones and leaves some out. The table lists 110,000 or so clones, around nine tenths of them singletons. Sequencing used peripheral blood, obtained on day 0 of AZD1222 vaccination. The chain couples TRBV10-3 to TRBJ1-1; perhaps TRBD1 as D (5 bases). The TCR sequence derives from an adult in good health. This CDR3 is CAISVGAYTEAFF. As DNA, the CDR3 is TGTGCCATCAGTGTAGGGGCCTACACTGAAGCTTTCTTT.